The 17 T cell receptor beta chains below all came from one sample that was sequenced in a study of shared clonotypes between healthy human individuals. Method: immunoSEQ multiplex PCR; TCRdb's copy keeps in-frame clones and lacks some. The data hold roughly 2.6 million clones, with about 92% observed a single time. Sequenced material: naive CD4+ T cells sorted from blood. Subset described: CD45RA+ positively selected. These TCRs come from a man aged 18 to 30 in good health.

The chain is built from TRBV29-1 and TRBJ2-5; TRBD1 aligns across 9 bases. TRBJ2-7 explains the end of the DNA better; the J call may be wrong. The CDR3 spans 14 residues. CDR1 and CDR2 (germline): SQVTM, ANQGSEA. DNA for the CDR3: TGCAGCGTTCAGACAGGGGGGAACGCCTACGAGCAGTACTTC. Translating gives CSVQTGGNAYEQYF.

As to this clone: Different DNA sequences within this sample yield the same CDR3. For the CDR3, the DNA is TGTGCCAGCAGCTTAGGAGGCAACCAAGAGACCCAGTACTTC. It codes for CASSLGGNQETQYF. The chain carries TRBV5-6 and TRBJ2-5; tentative D call: TRBD2 (5 bases). V was shortened by 2 bases and J by 0 bases, with 8 bases between the two germline ends. The CDR3 has 14 residues. Per the germline V gene, CDR1 is SGHDT and CDR2 is YYEEEE.

CDR3 protein: CAGGSNTGELFF. The DNA of the CDR3 is TGTGCCGGGGGGTCGAACACCGGGGAGCTGTTTTTT. The chain recombines TRBV25-1 with TRBJ2-2; D might be TRBD2 (6 bases). V dropped 11 bases and J dropped 0 bases, with 7 bases sitting between them. Germline V gene sequence: CDR1 MGHDK, CDR2 SYGVNS. The CDR3 is made up of 12 amino acids.

There are a few counts of this clone. Here the CDR3 reads CASSLGTGGPSRSSYNSPLHF. The CDR3 DNA reads as TGCGCCAGCAGCTTGGGGACAGGGGGCCCGAGCCGAAGCTCCTATAATTCACCCCTCCACTTT. The rearrangement links TRBV5-1 to TRBJ1-6; 11 nucleotides agree with TRBD1. Germline values: CDR1 SGHRS, CDR2 YFSETQ. The CDR3 has 21 amino acids. V shed 0 bases and J 0 bases; nucleotides not matched to a gene: 11.

The chain has TRBV7-2 and TRBJ2-7; 8 bases line up with TRBD1. Germline CDR1 is SGHTA and CDR2 is FQGNSA. The CDR3 extends over 15 amino acids. The V gene end was trimmed by 1 base and the J gene end by 4 bases; junction bases not matched to a gene: 6. The CDR3, as DNA: TGTGCCAGCAGCTTAGGACAGGGGAAAGTTTACGAGCAGTACTTC. Translating gives CASSLGQGKVYEQYF.

J is TRBJ2-1 and V is TRBV18; unclear D gene. V lost 2 bases and J lost 9, with 14 bases in between. Germline V gene data show CDR1 as KGHSH and CDR2 as LQKENI. The CDR3 spans 14 residues. CDR3 in amino acids: CASSPDGPRTEQFF. As DNA, the CDR3 is TGTGCCAGCTCACCAGACGGACCCCGCACTGAGCAGTTCTTC.

CDR3 region: CATSRDQRAEAFF. The CDR3 DNA reads TGTGCCACCAGCAGAGATCAAAGGGCTGAAGCTTTCTTT. The chain is built from TRBV15 and TRBJ1-1; D remains ambiguous. In germline, CDR1 is LNHNV, CDR2 YYDKDF (reference sequence). V lost 0 bases to trimming and J lost 6 bases, with 8 bases between them. CDR3 length equals 13 residues.

The chain's CDR3 is CASSLVGTSGVRSYNEQFF. The CDR3 coding sequence is TGTGCCAGCAGCTTAGTCGGGACTAGCGGGGTCCGATCCTACAATGAGCAGTTCTTC. V gene TRBV7-2 combines with J gene TRBJ2-1; 13 bases line up with TRBD2. The CDR3 extends over 19 amino acids. CDR1 and CDR2 from the germline V gene are SGHTA and FQGNSA. V shed 1 base, J shed 1 base, and the junction held 7 bases outside the gene matches.

This clone has a single count. The chain joins TRBV9 to TRBJ1-3; D gene ambiguous. Trimming stripped 2 bases from V and 8 bases from J, with 8 bases between. The CDR3 contains 12 residues. Germline V lookup: CDR1 SGDLS, CDR2 YYNGEE. Here the CDR3 DNA reads TGTGCCAGCAGCGTTTCTGGGGACACCATATATTTT. Residues: CASSVSGDTIYF. The full variable domain, with the rest looked up from reference TRBV9 and TRBJ1-3, is DSGVTQTPKHLITATGQRVTLRCSPRSGDLSVYWYQQSLDQGLQFLIQYYNGEERAKGNILERFSAQQFPDLHSELNLSSLELGDSALYFCASSVSGDTIYFGEGSWLTVV.

The chain employs TRBV5-1 and TRBJ2-4; 8 bases line up with TRBD1. Germline V gives CDR1 SGHRS, CDR2 YFSETQ. This CDR3 contains 16 residues. J gave up 0 bases and V 4 bases, and 6 bases lay outside the gene matches. The CDR3 region has the DNA TGCGCCAGCAGCCCCGGACAGGGAATAGCCAAAAACATTCAGTACTTC. It is translated as CASSPGQGIAKNIQYF.

With respect to this clone: The same CDR3 arises from other DNA sequences in this sample as well. V gene TRBV5-1 combines with J gene TRBJ2-3; 12 nucleotides line up with TRBD2. Germline V CDR1 and CDR2: SGHRS, YFSETQ. This CDR3 is 15 amino acids long. V lost 0 bases and J lost 6; bases outside the gene matches: 2. The CDR3 here is CASSLGLAGVDTQYF. Written as DNA, the CDR3 is TGCGCCAGCAGCTTGGGACTAGCGGGAGTCGATACGCAGTATTTT.

For this clone: The identical CDR3 is also encoded by other nucleotide sequences in the sample. V gene TRBV5-1 combines with J gene TRBJ1-1; D is uncertain. Per germline, CDR1 SGHRS and CDR2 YFSETQ. CDR3 length: 14 amino acids. Trimming took off 4 bases at V and 2 bases at J, with 12 bases between the two ends. The DNA of the CDR3 is TGCGCCAGCAGCCTGGAAGGAAGAAACACTGAAGCTTTCTTT. It codes for CASSLEGRNTEAFF.

Note on this clone: Other nucleotide sequences in the sample specify the same CDR3. This rearrangement joins TRBV30 to TRBJ1-3; D not certain. The V and J ends lost 0 bases and 4 bases respectively, with 4 bases between them. The CDR3 loop spans 12 amino acids. Looked up from germline, CDR1 is GTSNPN and CDR2 is SVGIG (reference sequence). The CDR3 region has the DNA TGTGCCTGGAGTGTAAACGGAAACACCATATATTTT. Its protein is CAWSVNGNTIYF. Full variable domain (rest looked up from reference TRBV30 and TRBJ1-3): SQTIHQWPATLVQPVGSPLSLECTVEGTSNPNLYWYRQAAGRGLQLLFYSVGIGQISSEVPQNLSASRPQDRQFILSSKKLLLSDSGFYLCAWSVNGNTIYFGEGSWLTVV.

Written as DNA, the CDR3 is TGTGCCAGCAGTGCCCATAGCGGGGCAAGCTCCTACAATGAGCAGTTCTTC. It is translated as CASSAHSGASSYNEQFF. The chain combines TRBV6-4 with TRBJ2-1; 8 bases fit TRBD2. The CDR3 covers 17 residues. V was clipped by 4 bases and J by 0 bases; unmatched bases: 8. Looked up from germline, CDR1 is MRHNA and CDR2 is SNTAGT.

The chain links TRBV14 to TRBJ2-7; D is perhaps TRBD1 (6 bases). CDR1 and CDR2 from the germline V gene are SGHDN and FVKESK. This CDR3 is built from 16 residues. Between the trimmed V and J ends, which lost 4 bases and 5 bases, there was a span of 21 bases. In DNA, the CDR3 is TGTGCCAGCAGCCCATCTGACAGGTTGGTTTGGGACGAGCAGTACTTC. Amino acid sequence: CASSPSDRLVWDEQYF.

V gene TRBV5-1 combines with J gene TRBJ2-3; D might be TRBD1 or TRBD2, each matching 5 bases. Between the trimmed V and J ends, which lost 0 bases and 2 bases, there was a span of 10 bases. Germline-derived CDR1 and CDR2 are SGHRS and YFSETQ. The CDR3 loop spans 15 amino acids. The CDR3 sequence: CASSLGGTVTDTQYF. For the CDR3, the DNA is TGCGCCAGCAGCTTGGGTGGGACCGTCACAGATACGCAGTATTTT.

The chain couples TRBV7-9 to TRBJ1-2; the match to TRBD1 covers 8 bases. Unmatched junction bases numbered 4, after V lost 0 bases and J lost 4 bases. CDR1 is SEHNR, CDR2 FQNEAQ, per germline (reference sequence). The CDR3 spans 15 residues. The CDR3 DNA follows: TGTGCCAGCAGCTTAGCGGACAGGGAAAGCTATGGCTACACCTTC. It yields the protein CASSLADRESYGYTF.